This TCR beta chain was captured by sequencing in a study of cytomegalovirus exposure and HLA in healthy donors. Study-wide context: Around 85 million unique TCR sequences came from HLA-typed donors in an early release.

This PCR relied on a set of 60 Vbeta primers and 13 Jbeta primers. Clones were sequenced by immunoSEQ multiplex PCR, and TCRdb holds only the in-frame ones, with some missing. This sample carries hundreds of thousands of clones, 70% to 85% of them seen once, and the ten largest clones take approximately 0.5%. Those who donated were healthy bone marrow donors. The origin of this receptor is a woman in her 40s in good health and CMV-seronegative. Sequenced sample: PBMCs.

CDR3 sequence: CASSDRGQGVYEQYF. The CDR3 nucleotides are TGTGCCAGCAGTGATAGGGGACAGGGAGTCTACGAGCAGTACTTC. The chain employs TRBV2 and TRBJ2-5; 9 nucleotides line up with TRBD1. Near its end, the DNA agrees better with TRBJ2-7, so the J call may be wrong. The CDR3 covers 15 residues. Germline-derived CDR1 and CDR2 are SNHLY and FYNNEI.